This T cell receptor (beta chain) was documented in a study of blood T cells in healthy people across ages. Study-level points and caveats: More naive CD4+ cells and higher diversity were found in long-lived than in aged donors.

This CDR3 contains 13 residues. The germline V gene has CDR1 SGHRS and CDR2 YFSETQ. V lost 4 bases to trimming and J lost 7 bases; unmatched junction nucleotides: 2. Worth noting for this clonotype: No antigen is known for it.

A J-beta primer mix and a sample-barcoded 5' primer were used in a second PCR of about 7 to 12 cycles. TCRdb itself ran the 5' RACE reads through MiXCR, one entry per CDR3 protein. This sample has about a million distinct CDR3 sequences, with under 40% found just once. J is TRBJ1-2 and V is TRBV5-1; TRBD1 matches at 12 bases. This clonotype originated in a man younger than 35 in good health. Sequencing was done on a sample of blood. CDR3 in DNA: TGCGCCAGCAGCAGGGGACAGGGGGCTGGCTACACCTTC. Amino acids: CASSRGQGAGYTF.